Listed here are 31 T cell receptor beta chains from one sample, sequenced in a study of chemoradiotherapy in HPV16-positive cancers. Only in-frame clones appear in the TCRdb table, and some are missing; sequencing was by immunoSEQ multiplex PCR. This table holds more than 25,000 clones, roughly 92% found once. The sequences come from blood, collected from a patient who underwent chemoradiotherapy. The receptor set was obtained from a human donor with HPV-associated anogenital cancer.

The chain carries TRBV19 and TRBJ1-2; D remains ambiguous. With 3 bases removed from V and 3 bases from J, the gap between germline ends came to 11 bases. The germline gives CDR1 LNHDA, CDR2 SQIVND (reference sequence). The CDR3 runs 14 residues. The chain's CDR3 is CASSMERRYYGYTF. The CDR3 DNA sequence: TGTGCCAGTAGTATGGAAAGGCGCTACTATGGCTACACCTTC.

The gene calls are TRBV6-6 and TRBJ1-5; 7 nucleotides align to TRBD1. After removal of 2 bases from V and 1 base from J, the junction contained 2 bases not matched to a gene. The CDR3 is made up of 15 amino acids. Germline loops: CDR1 MNHNY, CDR2 SVGAGI (reference sequence). CDR3 sequence: CASSYDRASNQPQHF. CDR3 nucleotide sequence: TGTGCCAGCAGTTACGACAGGGCAAGCAATCAGCCCCAGCATTTT.

V gene TRBV7-9 combines with J gene TRBJ1-5, with D hard to call. With 4 bases removed from V and 4 bases from J, the gap between germline ends came to 14 bases. CDR3 length: 15 amino acids. The germline V gene encodes CDR1 SEHNR and CDR2 FQNEAQ (reference sequence). The CDR3 DNA reads TGTGCCAGCAGCTCACTAAACGGAGTAAATCAGCCCCAGCATTTT. This gives the protein CASSSLNGVNQPQHF.

The chain joins TRBV19 to TRBJ1-2; 7 bases map to TRBD1. Trimming cost V 7 bases and J 6 bases; bases outside gene matches: 14. There are 15 residues in the CDR3. From germline, CDR1 is LNHDA and CDR2 SQIVND (reference sequence). The CDR3 reads CASTPLAGGEDGYTF. CDR3 bases: TGTGCCAGTACCCCTTTGGCAGGGGGTGAAGATGGCTACACCTTC.

J is TRBJ2-2 and V is TRBV11-2, with a tentative D call TRBD2 (5 bases). The germline V gene has CDR1 SGHAT and CDR2 FQNNGV. There are 17 residues in the CDR3. Trimming removed 2 bases from V and 6 bases from J, with 19 bases in between. The CDR3 nucleotides read TGTGCCAGCAGCTTAACGAAGATACGGGGTTCGGCCGGGGAGCTGTTTTTT. Its translation is CASSLTKIRGSAGELFF.

The gene calls are TRBV5-1 and TRBJ1-2; D not resolved. The CDR3 has 13 residues. Trimming stripped 6 bases from V and 1 base from J, with 10 bases between. Germline assignment: CDR1 SGHRS and CDR2 YFSETQ. The CDR3 nucleotides are TGCGCCAGCACCCCCGGGGTTAACTATGGCTACACCTTC. Its translation: CASTPGVNYGYTF.

The rearrangement links TRBV6-5 to TRBJ2-7, with unresolved D. The CDR3 length is 13 residues. Trimming removed 6 bases from V and 2 bases from J, with 11 bases in between. Germline CDR1 and CDR2: MNHEY and SVGAGI. CDR3 protein: CASRNRVPYEQYF. The CDR3 DNA sequence: TGTGCCAGCAGAAACAGAGTTCCCTACGAGCAGTACTTC.

The rearrangement links TRBV6-1 to TRBJ1-6; 7 nucleotides line up with TRBD1. This CDR3 has 16 residues. The trim removed 3 bases at V and 5 bases at J, leaving 7 bases unmatched. Germline values: CDR1 MNHNS, CDR2 SASEGT. The CDR3: CASSDPTQGDNSPLHF. DNA of the CDR3: TGTGCCAGCAGTGATCCGACCCAGGGGGATAATTCACCCCTCCACTTT.

A single count supports this clone. The chain couples TRBV6-1 to TRBJ1-1; D gene ambiguous. The V and J ends lost 6 bases and 6 bases respectively, with 11 bases between them. The CDR3 totals 12 residues. CDR1 MNHNS and CDR2 SASEGT come from the germline V gene. The CDR3 coding sequence is TGTGCCAGCAGCCTGGTTGCCCCTGAAGCTTTCTTT. This gives the protein CASSLVAPEAFF.

The chain combines TRBV19 with TRBJ2-7, with TRBD1 matching 9 bases. Germline V gives CDR1 LNHDA, CDR2 SQIVND (reference sequence). V shed 10 bases and J 3 bases; nucleotides not matched to a gene: 10. The CDR3 has 14 amino acids. CDR3 sequence (DNA): TGTGCCACCGGACATCCGGGACAGGGCTACGAGCAGTACTTC. Amino acids: CATGHPGQGYEQYF.

This clone was observed once. The chain carries TRBV5-1 and TRBJ2-6; tentative D call: TRBD1 (6 bases). The V and J ends lost 0 bases and 1 base respectively, with 11 bases between them. The length of the CDR3 is 17 residues. Germline V gene data show CDR1 as SGHRS and CDR2 as YFSETQ. The CDR3 DNA reads as TGCGCCAGCAGCTTGGTGTCAGGGGCATCTGGGGCCAACGTCCTGACTTTC. Protein sequence: CASSLVSGASGANVLTF.

The chain has TRBV28 and TRBJ2-7; 8 bases agree with TRBD2. There are 15 residues in the CDR3. The ends lost 6 bases at V and 0 bases at J; junction bases unmatched: 7. The germline V gene has CDR1 MDHEN and CDR2 SYDVKM. The CDR3 DNA follows: TGTGCCAGCAGCCAAACTAGCGGCGGCTCCTACGAGCAGTACTTC. The encoded protein is CASSQTSGGSYEQYF.

Written as DNA, the CDR3 is TGTGCCAGCAGCTCCCCGGGACTAGCGGCAGATACGCAGTATTTT. The encoded protein is CASSSPGLAADTQYF. The chain links TRBV5-4 to TRBJ2-3, with 11 bases aligning to TRBD2. Per germline, CDR1 SGHNT and CDR2 YYREEE (reference sequence). V shed 3 bases and J 4 bases; nucleotides not matched to a gene: 4. This CDR3 contains 15 residues.

The chain links TRBV7-2 to TRBJ1-6; 9 nucleotides line up with TRBD1. The V segment lost 3 bases and the J segment 11 bases; nucleotides outside the gene matches: 2. This CDR3 spans 13 amino acids. Germline V gene data show CDR1 as SGHTA and CDR2 as FQGNSA. This CDR3 reads CASSFGQGTPLHF. CDR3 in DNA: TGTGCCAGCAGCTTCGGACAGGGGACACCCCTCCACTTT.

The V call is TRBV7-2, the J call TRBJ2-3, with D possibly being TRBD2 (5 bases). Trimming removed 3 bases from V and 1 base from J, with 17 bases in between. Germline-derived CDR1 and CDR2 are SGHTA and FQGNSA. The CDR3 spans 17 residues. CDR3: CASSFGLGGSRTDTQYF. The CDR3 nucleotides are TGTGCCAGCAGCTTTGGTTTAGGCGGGTCCCGCACAGATACGCAGTATTTT.

The chain uses TRBV5-6 and TRBJ2-3; TRBD1 might be the D (6 bases). CDR1 SGHDT and CDR2 YYEEEE come from the germline V gene. V lost 0 bases and J 1 base, leaving 9 bases between the germline ends. There are 15 residues in the CDR3. The CDR3 region has the DNA TGTGCCAGCAGCTTGGTGGCAGGGGGCACAGATACGCAGTATTTT. Translating gives CASSLVAGGTDTQYF.

V is TRBV7-6 and J is TRBJ2-1; possibly TRBD2 for D (5 bases). Germline CDR1 is SGHVS and CDR2 is FNYEAQ. The CDR3 sequence is 17 residues long. The V and J ends lost 0 bases and 6 bases respectively, with 18 bases between them. CDR3 DNA sequence: TGTGCCAGCAGCTTAGCAGGGTCGGAGGTCGTGGGCAATGAGCAGTTCTTC. This encodes CASSLAGSEVVGNEQFF.

The chain couples TRBV7-6 to TRBJ1-1; 7 nucleotides align to TRBD1. V gave up 4 bases and J gave up 4 bases; unmatched junction bases: 3. Germline V gives CDR1 SGHVS, CDR2 FNYEAQ. The CDR3 spans 13 residues. Here the CDR3 DNA reads TGTGCCAGCAGCTATACAGGGGCCACTGAAGCTTTCTTT. Its translation: CASSYTGATEAFF.

This chain links TRBV11-2 with TRBJ2-1, with a weak D call TRBD1 (6 bases). Germline V lookup: CDR1 SGHAT, CDR2 FQNNGV. V gave up 8 bases and J gave up 0 bases, with 14 bases separating them. The CDR3 has 15 amino acids. The CDR3, as DNA: TGTGCCAGCGTCTCACAGGGAAGCTCCTACAATGAGCAGTTCTTC. Translated: CASVSQGSSYNEQFF. Filled out from reference TRBV11-2 and TRBJ2-1, the complete variable domain reads EAGVAQSPRYKIIEKRQSVAFWCNPISGHATLYWYQQILGQGPKLLIQFQNNGVVDDSQLPKDRFSAERLKGVDSTLKIQPAKLEDSAVYLCASVSQGSSYNEQFFGPGTRLTVL.

The rearrangement joins TRBV15 to TRBJ2-3; TRBD2 aligns across 14 bases. Losses at the gene ends were 6 bases for V and 3 bases for J; bases not matched to a gene: 5. The CDR3 sequence is 16 residues long. Germline loops: CDR1 LNHNV, CDR2 YYDKDF (reference sequence). The CDR3 coding sequence is TGTGCCACCAGACTGGGACTAGCGGGAGAGACAGATACGCAGTATTTT. This gives the protein CATRLGLAGETDTQYF.

V and J are TRBV7-2 and TRBJ2-5; D unclear. The CDR3 consists of 14 residues. Per germline, CDR1 SGHTA and CDR2 FQGNSA. Between the trimmed V and J ends, which lost 3 bases and 4 bases, there was a span of 12 bases. In DNA form, the CDR3 reads TGTGCCAGCAGCTTCAGCGCCCGGCCAGAGACCCAGTACTTC. It codes for CASSFSARPETQYF.

V and J are TRBV7-9 and TRBJ2-7, with 10 bases identical to TRBD1. Germline V gene lookup returns CDR1 SEHNR and CDR2 FQNEAQ (reference sequence). V was pared by 2 bases and J by 3 bases, with 10 bases of the junction left unmatched. The CDR3 consists of 17 residues. CDR3 region: CASSLWAPRDRGYEQYF. For the CDR3, the DNA is TGTGCCAGCAGCTTATGGGCTCCCCGGGACAGGGGCTACGAGCAGTACTTC.

For the CDR3, the DNA is TGTGCCAGTAGTGTTGCAGATAGCAATCAGCCCCAGCATTTT. Residues: CASSVADSNQPQHF. The V call is TRBV19, the J call TRBJ1-5, with no clear D. This CDR3 spans 14 amino acids. Per germline, CDR1 LNHDA and CDR2 SQIVND (reference sequence). V lost 5 bases, J lost 0 bases, and 8 bases lay in between.

The rearrangement links TRBV9 to TRBJ2-3; D is undetermined. The CDR3 spans 15 residues. V lost 1 base and J lost 0, with 9 bases in between. CDR1 and CDR2 (germline): SGDLS, YYNGEE. The CDR3 loop is CASSVIAGSTDTQYF. In DNA form, the CDR3 reads TGTGCCAGCAGCGTAATAGCAGGTAGCACAGATACGCAGTATTTT.

The table lists this clone with a count of one. The chain joins TRBV18 to TRBJ1-2; weak D call: TRBD1 (6 bases). Trimming took off 3 bases at V and 0 bases at J, with 11 bases between the two ends. CDR3 length equals 15 residues. Germline V gives CDR1 KGHSH, CDR2 LQKENI. The CDR3 DNA follows: TGTGCCAGCTCACCCACAGGGTTGGCTAACTATGGCTACACCTTC. This gives the protein CASSPTGLANYGYTF.

The chain recombines TRBV18 with TRBJ1-3, with D possibly TRBD1 on 5 matching bases. This CDR3 contains 17 residues. Germline-derived CDR1 and CDR2 are KGHSH and LQKENI. The V end was cut by 3 bases, the J end by 0 bases, with 15 bases between. CDR3 sequence (DNA): TGTGCCAGCTCACCCTTACCTCTCAGGGTCTCTGGAAACACCATATATTTT. Protein product: CASSPLPLRVSGNTIYF.

This chain connects TRBV7-2 to TRBJ2-1; tentatively, D is TRBD1 or TRBD2 (6 bases each). Germline V lookup: CDR1 SGHTA, CDR2 FQGNSA. This CDR3 is 13 amino acids long. The V gene lost 1 base and the J gene lost 10 bases, with 11 bases spanning the gap. Here the CDR3 reads CASSLGGAAEQFF. For the CDR3, the DNA is TGTGCCAGCAGCTTAGGGGGGGCGGCGGAGCAGTTCTTC.

The chain has TRBV11-2 and TRBJ2-5; 8 nucleotides match TRBD2. This CDR3 has 18 amino acids. Trimming removed 5 bases from V and 2 bases from J; junction bases left unmatched: 16. Germline CDR1 SGHAT, CDR2 FQNNGV. The CDR3 sequence: CASSPRRGAGAGQETQYF. CDR3 nucleotide sequence: TGTGCCAGCAGCCCCCGTCGTGGAGCGGGAGCGGGACAAGAGACCCAGTACTTC.

The chain is built from TRBV4-3 and TRBJ2-2; TRBD2 might be the D (5 bases). Germline assignment: CDR1 LGHNA and CDR2 YSLEER. The CDR3 extends over 15 amino acids. Trimming shortened V by 4 bases and J by 1 base, and 10 bases separated the two germline ends. CDR3: CASSPFGLNTGELFF. For the CDR3, the DNA is TGCGCCAGCAGCCCTTTTGGACTGAACACCGGGGAGCTGTTTTTT.

The chain uses TRBV5-1 and TRBJ2-3; 11 bases match TRBD2. V was clipped by 4 bases and J by 5 bases; unmatched bases: 12. The CDR3 contains 17 residues. Germline V gene lookup returns CDR1 SGHRS and CDR2 YFSETQ. CDR3 DNA sequence: TGCGCCAGCAGCCTCCTTTCTAGCGGGGGGCAGGGAGATACGCAGTATTTT. Translation: CASSLLSSGGQGDTQYF. The full variable domain, rest sourced from reference TRBV5-1 and TRBJ2-3, is KAGVTQTPRYLIKTRGQQVTLSCSPISGHRSVSWYQQTPGQGLQFLFEYFSETQRNKGNFPGRFSGRQFSNSRSEMNVSTLELGDSALYLCASSLLSSGGQGDTQYFGPGTRLTVL.

V usage is TRBV5-4 and J usage is TRBJ2-2, with D tentatively TRBD2 (5 bases). V was shortened by 6 bases and J by 4 bases, with 19 bases between the two germline ends. The CDR3 length is 16 residues. Per germline, CDR1 SGHNT and CDR2 YYREEE (reference sequence). The CDR3 sequence is CASTTGIGVGTGELFF. The CDR3 DNA sequence: TGTGCCAGCACCACGGGGATTGGGGTTGGCACCGGGGAGCTGTTTTTT.